Below, 21 T cell receptor beta chains from the same sample are listed, as sequenced in a study of glioma-infiltrating T cells after dendritic cell vaccination. Time point of the sample: after dendritic cell vaccination, including at tumor progression/relapse. The assay was immunoSEQ multiplex PCR, and TCRdb's table has in-frame clones only and misses some. The sample yields approximately 50,000 clones, approximately 89% seen once. The sequences come from blood, collected after dendritic cell vaccination. The receptors come from a human donor with glioblastoma.

This rearrangement joins TRBV6-5 to TRBJ1-2; the D gene is possibly TRBD1 (5 bases). Germline CDR1 reads MNHEY; CDR2 reads SVGAGI. The CDR3 has 13 residues. V was pared by 2 bases and J by 4 bases, with 8 bases between. CDR3 sequence reads: CASSYGGSYGYTF. CDR3 sequence (DNA): TGTGCCAGCAGTTACGGGGGGTCCTATGGCTACACCTTC.

The table lists this clone with a count of one. The chain couples TRBV7-2 to TRBJ1-1, with 7 bases fitting TRBD1. The CDR3 extends over 16 amino acids. In germline, CDR1 is SGHTA, CDR2 FQGNSA. The J segment lost 2 bases and the V segment lost 1 base, leaving 7 bases of the junction unmatched. CDR3 bases: TGTGCCAGCAGCTTAGGAGGGGGCGCGTTCAACACTGAAGCTTTCTTT. Residues: CASSLGGGAFNTEAFF.

The chain links TRBV9 to TRBJ2-1; 8 nucleotides align to TRBD2. Trimming cost V 3 bases and J 13 bases; bases outside gene matches: 6. This CDR3 spans 12 amino acids. Germline CDR1 reads SGDLS; CDR2 reads YYNGEE. The CDR3 region has the DNA TGTGCCAGCAGCGCTTGGGGACTAGTTCAGTTCTTC. This gives the protein CASSAWGLVQFF. The whole variable domain, remainder taken from reference TRBV9 and TRBJ2-1, is DSGVTQTPKHLITATGQRVTLRCSPRSGDLSVYWYQQSLDQGLQFLIQYYNGEERAKGNILERFSAQQFPDLHSELNLSSLELGDSALYFCASSAWGLVQFFGPGTRLTVL.

The chain links TRBV7-9 to TRBJ1-2, with 7 nucleotides matching TRBD1. V dropped 5 bases and J dropped 6; count of bases not matched to a gene: 12. This CDR3 is 15 amino acids long. Germline V gene sequence: CDR1 SEHNR, CDR2 FQNEAQ (reference sequence). The CDR3 loop reads CASSQWAGTDHGYTF. CDR3 nucleotides: TGTGCCAGCAGCCAATGGGCCGGGACAGACCATGGCTACACCTTC.

The chain links TRBV18 to TRBJ1-5, with TRBD1 matching 8 bases. After removal of 4 bases from V and 5 bases from J, the junction contained 4 bases not matched to a gene. The CDR3 covers 14 residues. Germline CDR1 reads KGHSH; CDR2 reads LQKENI. CDR3 nucleotides: TGTGCCAGCTCACTGGACAGGGTCTATCAGCCCCAGCATTTT. Translation: CASSLDRVYQPQHF.

The chain uses TRBV25-1 and TRBJ1-4; D gene unclear. Germline lookup yields CDR1 MGHDK and CDR2 SYGVNS. The length of the CDR3 is 15 residues. Trimming removed 2 bases from V and 7 bases from J, with 14 bases in between. The CDR3 spells CASSELGASGEKLFF. In nucleotides, the CDR3 is TGTGCCAGCAGTGAACTCGGTGCTAGTGGTGAAAAACTGTTTTTT.

The chain employs TRBV19 and TRBJ2-7; D is unclear. Between the trimmed V and J ends, which lost 1 base and 1 base, there was a span of 8 bases. Germline V CDR1 and CDR2: LNHDA, SQIVND (reference sequence). This CDR3 is built from 14 residues. The CDR3 region is CASSIVGSSYEQYF. In DNA, the CDR3 is TGTGCCAGTAGTATAGTGGGCTCGTCCTACGAGCAGTACTTC.

The sample holds one count of this clone. V and J are TRBV27 and TRBJ2-1, with a possible D match to TRBD2 (6 bases). This CDR3 spans 23 amino acids. From germline, CDR1 is MNHEY and CDR2 SMNVEV (reference sequence). V lost 3 bases, J lost 0 bases, and 33 bases lay in between. The CDR3 bases are TGTGCCAGCAGTTTTGCGGGACGAGGCCGTTGCGGCTCCTTGGGGTTCTCCTACAATGAGCAGTTCTTC. It is translated as CASSFAGRGRCGSLGFSYNEQFF.

J is TRBJ2-5 and V is TRBV27; a weak D match, TRBD1 (6 bases). Germline-derived CDR1 and CDR2 are MNHEY and SMNVEV (reference sequence). V lost 4 bases, J lost 5 bases, and 14 bases lay in between. This CDR3 region has 14 residues. DNA for the CDR3: TGTGCCAGCAGTTCAATTACAGGGCGCGAGACCCAGTACTTC. The encoded protein is CASSSITGRETQYF.

V and J are TRBV7-3 and TRBJ2-3; 8 bases are shared with TRBD2. The CDR3 loop spans 15 amino acids. The ends lost 6 bases at V and 3 bases at J; junction bases unmatched: 8. Germline lookup yields CDR1 SGHTA and CDR2 FQGTGA. For the CDR3, the DNA is TGTGCCAGCAGTTTGAGCGGGAGTGGTACAGATACGCAGTATTTT. It yields the protein CASSLSGSGTDTQYF.

The rearrangement joins TRBV28 to TRBJ2-7; D remains ambiguous. The V end lost 3 bases, the J end lost 3 bases, and 3 bases lay between the germline ends. The CDR3 extends over 11 amino acids. Germline lookup yields CDR1 MDHEN and CDR2 SYDVKM. The CDR3 sequence: CASSFRYEQYF. In nucleotides, the CDR3 is TGTGCCAGCAGTTTCCGCTACGAGCAGTACTTC.

The chain uses TRBV9 and TRBJ2-1; a possible D gene is TRBD2 (6 bases). This CDR3 comprises 16 residues. V dropped 4 bases and J dropped 4 bases, with 18 bases sitting between them. Per germline, CDR1 SGDLS and CDR2 YYNGEE. The CDR3 DNA follows: TGTGCCAGCAGCCCCCCGGGGAGCGGGTCTTACAATGAGCAGTTCTTC. Protein sequence: CASSPPGSGSYNEQFF.

J is TRBJ2-1 and V is TRBV18; D possibly corresponds to TRBD2 (6 bases). The CDR3 length is 15 residues. The V and J ends lost 2 bases and 7 bases respectively, with 15 bases between them. Germline V gene lookup returns CDR1 KGHSH and CDR2 LQKENI. This CDR3 reads CASSPETSMGNEQFF. The DNA for the CDR3 is TGTGCCAGCTCACCAGAGACTAGTATGGGTAATGAGCAGTTCTTC.

This CDR3 is CASLRSATNEKLFF. CDR3 DNA: TGTGCCAGCCTGAGATCTGCAACTAATGAAAAACTGTTTTTT. V and J are TRBV28 and TRBJ1-4, with no clear D. The CDR3 is 14 amino acids. Germline lookup yields CDR1 MDHEN and CDR2 SYDVKM. V was shortened by 8 bases and J by 0 bases, with 10 bases between the two germline ends. The entire variable domain, with the rest obtained from reference TRBV28 and TRBJ1-4, is as follows: DVKVTQSSRYLVKRTGEKVFLECVQDMDHENMFWYRQDPGLGLRLIYFSYDVKMKEKGDIPEGYSVSREKKERFSLILESASTNQTSMYLCASLRSATNEKLFFGSGTQLSVL.

The J gene is TRBJ1-2, the V gene TRBV15; maybe TRBD1 (6 bases). Deletions cut 0 bases from V and 4 bases from J, with 9 bases between. The CDR3 runs to 14 residues. Per the germline V gene, CDR1 is LNHNV and CDR2 is YYDKDF (reference sequence). The CDR3 nucleotides are TGTGCCACCAGCAGAGAACAGGGCTTCTATGGCTACACCTTC. Its translation is CATSREQGFYGYTF.

V gene TRBV18 combines with J gene TRBJ1-5; unclear D gene. Germline CDR1 reads KGHSH; CDR2 reads LQKENI. V lost 3 bases and J 4 bases, leaving 10 bases between the germline ends. There are 14 residues in the CDR3. In DNA form, the CDR3 reads TGTGCCAGCTCACCGGACCGGGGAAATCAGCCCCAGCATTTT. Amino acid sequence: CASSPDRGNQPQHF.

The chain combines TRBV6-5 with TRBJ1-1; D gene uncertain. Germline lookup yields CDR1 MNHEY and CDR2 SVGAGI. The CDR3 is made up of 14 amino acids. Trimming stripped 6 bases from V and 4 bases from J, with 15 bases between. Here the CDR3 DNA reads TGTGCCAGCAGACGGGGTTGGGTACCCACTGAAGCTTTCTTT. It yields the protein CASRRGWVPTEAFF.

The V call is TRBV29-1, the J call TRBJ1-4, with D possibly TRBD1 on 5 matching bases. CDR3 length equals 14 residues. Germline values: CDR1 SQVTM, CDR2 ANQGSEA. Trimming stripped 7 bases from V and 0 bases from J, with 12 bases between. The chain's CDR3 is CSGGGAATNEKLFF. CDR3 bases: TGCAGCGGGGGCGGGGCCGCAACTAATGAAAAACTGTTTTTT.

This chain joins TRBV7-9 and TRBJ1-6, with no clear D. The CDR3 is 13 residues long. V lost 5 bases to trimming and J lost 7 bases, with 9 bases between them. Looked up from germline, CDR1 is SEHNR and CDR2 is FQNEAQ (reference sequence). CDR3 in DNA: TGTGCCAGCAGCCTAGAACTCAATTCACCCCTCCACTTT. This encodes CASSLELNSPLHF.

The genes are TRBV4-1 and TRBJ1-3; possibly TRBD1 for D (5 bases). This CDR3 spans 16 amino acids. V was shortened by 3 bases and J by 2 bases, with 14 bases between the two germline ends. Per germline, CDR1 MGHRA and CDR2 YSYEKL. Here the CDR3 reads CASSHRSGSPGNTIYF. The CDR3 coding sequence is TGCGCCAGCAGCCATAGATCAGGGTCGCCTGGAAACACCATATATTTT.

The chain combines TRBV19 with TRBJ2-1; 15 bases line up with TRBD2. Germline V gene data show CDR1 as LNHDA and CDR2 as SQIVND (reference sequence). V gave up 5 bases and J gave up 2 bases; unmatched junction bases: 4. This CDR3 is 17 amino acids long. For the CDR3, the DNA is TGTGCCAGTAGTCCCCGGACTAGCGGGAGGGCCTACAATGAGCAGTTCTTC. This translates into CASSPRTSGRAYNEQFF.